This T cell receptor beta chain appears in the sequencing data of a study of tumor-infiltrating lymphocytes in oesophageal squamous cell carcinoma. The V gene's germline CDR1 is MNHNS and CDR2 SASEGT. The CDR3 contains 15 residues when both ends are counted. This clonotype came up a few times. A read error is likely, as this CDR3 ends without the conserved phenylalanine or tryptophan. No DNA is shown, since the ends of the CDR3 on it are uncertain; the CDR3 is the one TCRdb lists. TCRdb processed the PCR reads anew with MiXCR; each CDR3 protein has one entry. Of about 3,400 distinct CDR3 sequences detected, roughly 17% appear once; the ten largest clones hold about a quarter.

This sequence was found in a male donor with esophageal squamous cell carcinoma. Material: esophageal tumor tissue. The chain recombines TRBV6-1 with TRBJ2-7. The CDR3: CASSGGLAYGYTFGS.